This T cell receptor beta chain derives from a study of blood T cell repertoires in COVID-19. This clone was picked up one time. Sequenced by immunoSEQ multiplex PCR; TCRdb stores in-frame clones only, minus some. The sample has 200,000 to 250,000 clones; about 82% are singletons. V dropped 1 base and J dropped 4; count of bases not matched to a gene: 7. CDR1 is SGHAT and CDR2 is FQNNGV in the germline V gene. The CDR3 spans 16 residues. Sequenced material: peripheral blood. The clonotype originates from a man of 80 years or more with acute or convalescent COVID-19. The chain carries TRBV11-2 and TRBJ2-3; 8 bases line up with TRBD2. CDR3: CASSLGSGSRSDTQYF. The CDR3 coding sequence is TGTGCCAGCAGCTTAGGGAGCGGGAGTCGTTCAGATACGCAGTATTTT. The full variable domain, in which reference TRBV11-2 and TRBJ2-3 provide the parts outside the CDR3, is EAGVAQSPRYKIIEKRQSVAFWCNPISGHATLYWYQQILGQGPKLLIQFQNNGVVDDSQLPKDRFSAERLKGVDSTLKIQPAKLEDSAVYLCASSLGSGSRSDTQYFGPGTRLTVL.